Below, 14 T cell receptor beta chains from the same sample are listed, as sequenced in a study of T-cell reconstitution after alpha-beta-depleted transplantation in children. Library preparation (for TCRbeta) was performed with unique molecular identifiers. TCRdb analysed the PCR reads with MiXCR anew, one entry per CDR3 protein. The table lists about 600,000 distinct CDR3 sequences, around 23% of them singletons. Material: PBMCs, mostly from graft donor cells, obtained 360 days after TCRalphabeta/CD19-depleted stem cell transplant. These TCRs come from a boy younger than two who had a stem cell transplant for acute myeloid leukemia, so the T cells may come from the graft donor.

The V gene is TRBV7-6, the J gene TRBJ2-3; D unclear. CDR1 is SGHVS and CDR2 is FNYEAQ in the germline V gene. The CDR3 runs to 14 residues. V was pared by 3 bases and J by 6 bases, with 13 bases between. This chain's CDR3 is CASSLYGHTDTQYF. The CDR3 DNA reads as TGTGCCAGCAGCTTGTATGGGCACACCGATACGCAGTATTTT.

This clonotype was detected only a few times. The chain links TRBV7-2 to TRBJ2-7; 8 positions agree with TRBD2. The CDR3 consists of 16 residues. From germline, CDR1 is SGHTA and CDR2 FQGNSA. V lost 4 bases to trimming and J lost 4 bases; unmatched junction nucleotides: 12. CDR3 sequence: CASSSGGMGEEYEQYF. CDR3 nucleotides: TGTGCCAGCAGCTCGGGAGGGATGGGGGAGGAGTACGAGCAGTACTTC.

This clonotype has at least ten counts. The rearrangement uses TRBV27 and TRBJ1-3; no reliable D call. Germline-derived CDR1 and CDR2 are MNHEY and SMNVEV (reference sequence). The length of the CDR3 is 16 residues. V was cut by 2 bases and J by 0 bases, with 11 bases left in between. This chain's CDR3 is CASSLRPGTSGNTIYF. DNA for the CDR3: TGTGCCAGCAGTTTACGCCCGGGAACCTCTGGAAACACCATATATTTT.

V gene TRBV20-1 combines with J gene TRBJ2-3; 9 positions agree with TRBD2. Germline loops: CDR1 DFQATT, CDR2 SNEGSKA (reference sequence). The CDR3 is 14 amino acids. The junction had 6 bases not matched to a gene; V was cut back by 6 bases and J by 2 bases. This chain's CDR3 is CSAMGLAYTDTQYF. The CDR3 DNA follows: TGCAGTGCCATGGGACTAGCTTACACAGATACGCAGTATTTT.

This chain joins TRBV6-5 and TRBJ1-3; D call uncertain. The germline V and J ends were trimmed by 0 bases and 0 bases, with 6 bases remaining between them. Per germline, CDR1 MNHEY and CDR2 SVGAGI. The CDR3 covers 15 residues. The CDR3 DNA follows: TGTGCCAGCAGTTACTCAGGCAGCTCTGGAAACACCATATATTTT. It encodes CASSYSGSSGNTIYF.

The chain joins TRBV5-8 to TRBJ2-5; 12 bases map to TRBD1. This CDR3 spans 15 amino acids. V shed 7 bases, J shed 6 bases, and the junction held 10 bases outside the gene matches. Looked up from germline, CDR1 is SGHTS and CDR2 is YDEGEE. CDR3 bases: TGTGCCAGCCATCCCGGGACAGGGGGCCTAAAGACCCAGTACTTC. Its translation is CASHPGTGGLKTQYF.

The V call is TRBV10-3, the J call TRBJ2-5; perhaps TRBD1 as D (8 bases). V was trimmed by 2 bases and J by 2 bases, leaving 18 bases between them. The CDR3 runs to 17 residues. Germline CDR1 ENHRY, CDR2 SYGVKD. CDR3 nucleotide sequence: TGTGCCATCAGTGAGCCACCCGGACAGGGAGGGCAAGAGACCCAGTACTTC. Translation: CAISEPPGQGGQETQYF.

This clonotype was found a few times. For the CDR3, the DNA is TGTGCCAGCAGTTACCGCCCAGCCCAGCCTCTCCACTTT. Its protein is CASSYRPAQPLHF. The chain has TRBV6-5 and TRBJ1-6; D is unresolved. The V end lost 2 bases, the J end lost 16 bases, and 15 bases lay between the germline ends. CDR3 length: 13 residues. The germline V gene has CDR1 MNHEY and CDR2 SVGAGI.

This clonotype was seen a handful of times. The chain employs TRBV20-1 and TRBJ2-1; a weak D match, TRBD1 (6 bases). Trimming removed 6 bases from V and 8 bases from J, with 17 bases in between. CDR1 and CDR2 from the germline V gene are DFQATT and SNEGSKA (reference sequence). The CDR3 consists of 13 residues. The CDR3, as DNA: TGCAGTGCAACCCCCGACAGGACCGATGAGCAGTTCTTC. It is translated as CSATPDRTDEQFF.

The chain recombines TRBV4-3 with TRBJ1-5; no reliable D call. The CDR3 runs to 15 residues. Trimming removed 3 bases from V and 3 bases from J, with 12 bases in between. The germline CDR1 and CDR2 sequences are LGHNA and YSLEER. CDR3 loop: CASSQSRVVNQPQHF. The CDR3 nucleotides read TGCGCCAGCAGCCAGTCCCGGGTCGTCAATCAGCCCCAGCATTTT.

This clonotype was detected only a few times. The rearrangement uses TRBV6-5 and TRBJ1-2; no firm D call. Trimming removed 2 bases from V and 2 bases from J, with 3 bases in between. CDR1 MNHEY and CDR2 SVGAGI come from the germline V gene. The CDR3 covers 12 residues. The CDR3 nucleotides are TGTGCCAGCAGTTACGGGAACTATGGCTACACCTTC. This translates into CASSYGNYGYTF.

This clonotype appeared a few times. This chain joins TRBV12-5 and TRBJ2-7; D remains ambiguous. The V and J ends lost 3 bases and 4 bases respectively, with 16 bases between them. The CDR3 has 15 residues. Looked up from germline, CDR1 is LGHNT and CDR2 is FRNRAP. The CDR3: CASGFSATPNYEQYV. The CDR3 region has the DNA TGTGCTAGTGGTTTTTCAGCGACCCCAAATTACGAGCAGTACGTC.

The CDR3 sequence: CASSLQGVVSTNEKLFF. CDR3 in DNA: TGTGCCAGCAGCTTACAAGGAGTTGTCTCAACTAATGAAAAACTGTTTTTT. The chain couples TRBV7-6 to TRBJ1-4, with D uncertain. The germline V gene encodes CDR1 SGHVS and CDR2 FNYEAQ. The CDR3 has 17 amino acids. V was trimmed by 2 bases and J by 0 bases, leaving 13 bases between them.

The table lists this clonotype with many counts. The CDR3, as DNA: TGTGCCAGCAGCCCCGGACGGAATAATTCACCCCTCCACTTT. This gives the protein CASSPGRNNSPLHF. The chain carries TRBV5-5 and TRBJ1-6; D unclear. V was trimmed by 4 bases and J by 5 bases, leaving 10 bases between them. The germline CDR1 and CDR2 sequences are SGHKS and YYEKEE (reference sequence). There are 14 residues in the CDR3.